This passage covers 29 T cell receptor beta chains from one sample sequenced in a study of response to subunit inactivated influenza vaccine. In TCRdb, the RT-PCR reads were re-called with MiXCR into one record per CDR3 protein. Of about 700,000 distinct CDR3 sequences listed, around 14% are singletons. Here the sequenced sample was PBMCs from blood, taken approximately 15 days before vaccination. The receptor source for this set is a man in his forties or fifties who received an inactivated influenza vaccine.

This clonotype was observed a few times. CDR3 loop: CASSLEFAEQFF. The CDR3, as DNA: TGCGCCAGCAGCTTGGAATTCGCTGAGCAGTTCTTC. The genes are TRBV5-1 and TRBJ2-1; no reliable D call. Per the germline V gene, CDR1 is SGHRS and CDR2 is YFSETQ. V lost 0 bases, J lost 9 bases, and 7 bases lay in between. The CDR3 is made up of 12 amino acids.

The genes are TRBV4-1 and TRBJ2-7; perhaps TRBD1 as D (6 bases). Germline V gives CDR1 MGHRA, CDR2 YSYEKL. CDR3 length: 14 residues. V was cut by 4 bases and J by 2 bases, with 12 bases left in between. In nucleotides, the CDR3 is TGCGCCAGCAGCCGGTCGGGACAACCCTACGAGCAGTACTTC. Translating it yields CASSRSGQPYEQYF.

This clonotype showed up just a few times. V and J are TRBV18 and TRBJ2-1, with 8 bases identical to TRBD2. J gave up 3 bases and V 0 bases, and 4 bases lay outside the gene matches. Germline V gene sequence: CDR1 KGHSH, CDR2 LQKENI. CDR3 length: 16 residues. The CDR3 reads CASSPPNSGNYNEQFF. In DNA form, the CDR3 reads TGTGCCAGCTCACCACCAAATAGCGGGAACTACAATGAGCAGTTCTTC.

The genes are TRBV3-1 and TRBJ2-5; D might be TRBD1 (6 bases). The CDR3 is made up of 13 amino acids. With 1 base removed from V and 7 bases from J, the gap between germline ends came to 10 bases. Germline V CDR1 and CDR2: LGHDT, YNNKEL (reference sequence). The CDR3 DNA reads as TGTGCCAGCAGCCAAGGAACCAGGGGGACCCAGTACTTC. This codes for CASSQGTRGTQYF.

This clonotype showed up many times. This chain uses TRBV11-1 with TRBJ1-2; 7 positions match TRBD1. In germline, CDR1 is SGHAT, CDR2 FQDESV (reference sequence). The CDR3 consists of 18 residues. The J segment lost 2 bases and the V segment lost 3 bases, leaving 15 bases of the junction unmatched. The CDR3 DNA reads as TGTGCCAGCAGCTTGGAGGGGGCGGCTACCCCCATAAACTATGGCTACACCTTC. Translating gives CASSLEGAATPINYGYTF. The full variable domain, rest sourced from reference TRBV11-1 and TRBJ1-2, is EAEVAQSPRYKITEKSQAVAFWCDPISGHATLYWYRQILGQGPELLVQFQDESVVDDSQLPKDRFSAERLKGVDSTLKIQPAELGDSAMYLCASSLEGAATPINYGYTFGSGTRLTVV.

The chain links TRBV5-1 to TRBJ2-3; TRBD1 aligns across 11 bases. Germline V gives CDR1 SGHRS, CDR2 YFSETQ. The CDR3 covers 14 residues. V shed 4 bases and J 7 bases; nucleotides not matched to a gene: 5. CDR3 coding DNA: TGCGCCAGCAGCCCAGGACAGGGGGCAAATACGCAGTATTTT. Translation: CASSPGQGANTQYF.

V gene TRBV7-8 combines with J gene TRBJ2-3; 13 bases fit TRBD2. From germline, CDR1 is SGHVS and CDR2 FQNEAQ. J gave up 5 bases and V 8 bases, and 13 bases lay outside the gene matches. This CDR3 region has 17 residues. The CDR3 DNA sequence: TGTGCCAGCGGCCCTACCAGGGGACTAGCGGGAAAAGATACGCAGTATTTT. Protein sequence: CASGPTRGLAGKDTQYF.

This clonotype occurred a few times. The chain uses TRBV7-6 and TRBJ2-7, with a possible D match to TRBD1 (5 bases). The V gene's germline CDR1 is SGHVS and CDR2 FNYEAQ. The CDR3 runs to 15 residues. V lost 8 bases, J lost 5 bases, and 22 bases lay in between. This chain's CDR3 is CASGRDARGGDEQYF. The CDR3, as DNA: TGTGCCAGCGGACGCGATGCTAGGGGTGGGGACGAGCAGTACTTC.

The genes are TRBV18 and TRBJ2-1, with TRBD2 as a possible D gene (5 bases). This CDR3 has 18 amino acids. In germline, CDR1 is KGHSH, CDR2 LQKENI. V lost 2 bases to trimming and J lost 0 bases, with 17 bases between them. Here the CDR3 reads CASSPVPSSWSSYNEQFF. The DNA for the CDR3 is TGTGCCAGCTCACCAGTTCCTAGCTCCTGGAGCTCCTACAATGAGCAGTTCTTC.

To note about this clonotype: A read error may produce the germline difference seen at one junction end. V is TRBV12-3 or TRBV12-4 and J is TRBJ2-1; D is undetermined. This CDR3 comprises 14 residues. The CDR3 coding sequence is TGTGCCAGCGGCCGGCGTACAACCTACAATGAGCAGTCCTTC. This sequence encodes CASGRRTTYNEQSF.

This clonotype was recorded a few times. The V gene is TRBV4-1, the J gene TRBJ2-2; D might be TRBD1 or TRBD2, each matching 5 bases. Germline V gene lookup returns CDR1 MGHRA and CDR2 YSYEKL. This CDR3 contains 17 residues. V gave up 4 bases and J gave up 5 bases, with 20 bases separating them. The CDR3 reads CASSPGTLGLWTGELFF. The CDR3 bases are TGCGCCAGCAGCCCCGGGACGCTTGGCCTATGGACCGGGGAGCTGTTTTTT.

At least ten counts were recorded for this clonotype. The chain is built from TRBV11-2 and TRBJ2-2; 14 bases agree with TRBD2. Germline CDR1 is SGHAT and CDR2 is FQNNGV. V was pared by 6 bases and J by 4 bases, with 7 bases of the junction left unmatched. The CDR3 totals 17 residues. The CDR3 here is CASRWTSGGLPTGELFF. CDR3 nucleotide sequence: TGTGCCAGCAGGTGGACTAGCGGGGGGCTCCCCACCGGGGAGCTGTTTTTT.

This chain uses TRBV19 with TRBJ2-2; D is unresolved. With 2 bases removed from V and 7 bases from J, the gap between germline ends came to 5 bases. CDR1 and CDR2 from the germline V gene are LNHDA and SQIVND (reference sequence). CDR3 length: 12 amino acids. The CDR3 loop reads CASSIPRGELFF. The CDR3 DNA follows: TGTGCCAGTAGTATACCCCGCGGGGAGCTGTTTTTT.

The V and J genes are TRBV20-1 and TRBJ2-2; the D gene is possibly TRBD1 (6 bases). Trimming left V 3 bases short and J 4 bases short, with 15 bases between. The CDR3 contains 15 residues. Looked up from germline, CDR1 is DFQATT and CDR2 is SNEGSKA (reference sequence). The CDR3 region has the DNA TGCAGTGCTAGCCCACGGACAGCTACCACCGGGGAGCTGTTTTTT. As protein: CSASPRTATTGELFF.

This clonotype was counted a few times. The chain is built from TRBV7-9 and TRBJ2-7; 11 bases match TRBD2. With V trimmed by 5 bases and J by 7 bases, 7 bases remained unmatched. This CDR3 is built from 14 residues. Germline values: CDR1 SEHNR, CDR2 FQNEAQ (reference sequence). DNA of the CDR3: TGTGCCAGCAGCACTAGCGGGAGAATGGGAGAGCAGTACTTC. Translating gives CASSTSGRMGEQYF.

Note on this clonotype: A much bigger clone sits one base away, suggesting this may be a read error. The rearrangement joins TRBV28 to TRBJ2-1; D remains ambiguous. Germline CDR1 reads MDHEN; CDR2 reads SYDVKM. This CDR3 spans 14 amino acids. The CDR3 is CASSLILVNNEQSF. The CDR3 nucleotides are TGTGCCAGCAGTTTAATCCTAGTCAACAATGAGCAGTCCTTC.

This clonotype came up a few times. In DNA, the CDR3 is TGTGCCAGCAGCGTAGGTGGGGCAGGACTTCAAGAGACCCAGTACTTC. This sequence encodes CASSVGGAGLQETQYF. V and J are TRBV9 and TRBJ2-5, with D perhaps being TRBD1 or TRBD2 (5 bases each). Trimming stripped 0 bases from V and 2 bases from J, with 14 bases between. CDR1 SGDLS and CDR2 YYNGEE come from the germline V gene. This CDR3 is built from 16 residues.

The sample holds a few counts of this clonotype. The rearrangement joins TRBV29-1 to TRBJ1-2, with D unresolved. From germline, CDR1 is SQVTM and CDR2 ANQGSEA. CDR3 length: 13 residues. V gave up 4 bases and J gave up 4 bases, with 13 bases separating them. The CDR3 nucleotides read TGCAGCGTTGCGGTGGATTCTATCTATGGCTACACCTTC. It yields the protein CSVAVDSIYGYTF.

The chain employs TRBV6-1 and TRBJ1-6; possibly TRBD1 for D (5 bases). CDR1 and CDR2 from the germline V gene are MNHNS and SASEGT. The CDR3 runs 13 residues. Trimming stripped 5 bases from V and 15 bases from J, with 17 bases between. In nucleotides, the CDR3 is TGTGCCAGCAGTCCGGGACGGACGAGGAGCCTCCACTTT. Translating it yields CASSPGRTRSLHF.

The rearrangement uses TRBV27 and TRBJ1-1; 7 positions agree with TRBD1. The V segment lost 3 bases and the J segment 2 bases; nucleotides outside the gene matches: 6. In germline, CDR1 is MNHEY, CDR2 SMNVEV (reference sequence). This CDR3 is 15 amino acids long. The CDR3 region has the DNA TGTGCCAGCAGTTTCCGGGACAGCCGCAACACTGAAGCTTTCTTT. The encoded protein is CASSFRDSRNTEAFF.

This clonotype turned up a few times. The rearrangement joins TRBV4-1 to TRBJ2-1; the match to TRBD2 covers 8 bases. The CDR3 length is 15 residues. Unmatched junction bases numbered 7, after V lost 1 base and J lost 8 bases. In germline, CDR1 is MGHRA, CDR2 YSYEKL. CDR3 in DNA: TGCGCCAGCAGCCAAGGAGCGGGAGCAGGTGATGAGCAGTTCTTC. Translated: CASSQGAGAGDEQFF.

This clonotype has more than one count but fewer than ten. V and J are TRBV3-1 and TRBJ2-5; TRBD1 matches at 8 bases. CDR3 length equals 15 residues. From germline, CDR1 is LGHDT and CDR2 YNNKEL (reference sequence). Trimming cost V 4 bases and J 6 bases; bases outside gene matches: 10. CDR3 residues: CASSLLTGDLQTQYF. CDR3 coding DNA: TGTGCCAGCAGCCTACTGACAGGGGATTTGCAGACCCAGTACTTC.

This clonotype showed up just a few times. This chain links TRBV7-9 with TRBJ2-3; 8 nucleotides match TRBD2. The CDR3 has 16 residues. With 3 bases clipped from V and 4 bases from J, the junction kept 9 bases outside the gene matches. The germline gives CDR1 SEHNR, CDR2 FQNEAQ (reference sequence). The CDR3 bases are TGTGCCAGCAGCTTTTACGGGGGGGCCGGGGCAGATACGCAGTATTTT. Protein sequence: CASSFYGGAGADTQYF.

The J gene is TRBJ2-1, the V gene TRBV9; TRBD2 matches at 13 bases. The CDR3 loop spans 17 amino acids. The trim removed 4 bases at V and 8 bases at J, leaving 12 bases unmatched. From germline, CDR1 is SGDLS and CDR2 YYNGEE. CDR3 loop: CASSTGLAGALWDEQFF. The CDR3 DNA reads TGTGCCAGCAGCACCGGACTAGCGGGGGCCCTATGGGATGAGCAGTTCTTC.

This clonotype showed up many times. The CDR3 nucleotides are TGTGCCAGCAGTCCTATGACCTACGAGCAGTACTTC. Translating gives CASSPMTYEQYF. The V gene is TRBV7-2, the J gene TRBJ2-7; no reliable D call. This CDR3 comprises 12 residues. Trimming removed 6 bases at V and 2 bases at J, with 8 bases between. Germline CDR1 reads SGHTA; CDR2 reads FQGNSA.

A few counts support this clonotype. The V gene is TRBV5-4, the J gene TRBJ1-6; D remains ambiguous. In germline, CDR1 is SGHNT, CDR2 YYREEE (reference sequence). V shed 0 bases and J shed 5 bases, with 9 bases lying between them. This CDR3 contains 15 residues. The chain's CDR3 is CASSLGAVNNSPLHF. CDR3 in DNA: TGTGCCAGCAGCTTGGGGGCAGTTAATAATTCACCCCTCCACTTT.

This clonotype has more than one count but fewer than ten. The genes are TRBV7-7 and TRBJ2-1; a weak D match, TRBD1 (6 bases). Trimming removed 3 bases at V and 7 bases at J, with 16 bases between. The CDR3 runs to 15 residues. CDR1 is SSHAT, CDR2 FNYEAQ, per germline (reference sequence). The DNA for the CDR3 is TGTGCCAGCAGCTTCTCCCCAGGGGCTATGAATGAGCAGTTCTTC. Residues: CASSFSPGAMNEQFF.

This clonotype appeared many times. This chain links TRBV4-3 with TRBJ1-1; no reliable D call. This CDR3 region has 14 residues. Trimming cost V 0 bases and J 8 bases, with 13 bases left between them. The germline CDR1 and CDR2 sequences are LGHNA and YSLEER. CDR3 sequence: CASSQDGGREEAFF. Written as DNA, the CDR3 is TGCGCCAGCAGCCAAGATGGAGGTAGGGAGGAAGCTTTCTTT.

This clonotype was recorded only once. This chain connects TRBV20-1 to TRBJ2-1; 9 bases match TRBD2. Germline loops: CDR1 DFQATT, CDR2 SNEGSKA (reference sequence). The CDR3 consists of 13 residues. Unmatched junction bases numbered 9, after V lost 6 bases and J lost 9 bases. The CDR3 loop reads CSAAGSGRTEQFF. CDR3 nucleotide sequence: TGCAGTGCAGCCGGGAGCGGGAGGACTGAGCAGTTCTTC.